The TCR beta chain under discussion was sequenced for a study of control samples from healthy donors and cancer patients. The CDR3 is made up of 17 amino acids. Germline assignment: CDR1 SGHVS and CDR2 FQNEAQ. V lost 5 bases and J 3 bases, leaving 22 bases between the germline ends. Only in-frame clones appear in the TCRdb table, and some are missing; sequencing was by immunoSEQ multiplex PCR. The sample includes some 410,000 clones, 75% to 95% of them seen just once. Material for sequencing was PBMCs. The V gene is TRBV7-8, the J gene TRBJ1-1, with D possibly TRBD1 on 5 matching bases. This clonotype was sampled from a middle-aged man with head and neck cancer. CDR3 in DNA: TGTGCCAGCAGCCATCTGACTAGGGGCGGCAAGGACACTGAAGCTTTCTTT. Its translation: CASSHLTRGGKDTEAFF. The variable domain in full, completed from reference TRBV7-8 and TRBJ1-1, reads GAGVSQSPRYKVAKRGQDVALRCDPISGHVSLFWYQQALGQGPEFLTYFQNEAQLDKSGLPSDRFFAERPEGSVSTLKIQRTQQEDSAVYLCASSHLTRGGKDTEAFFGQGTRLTVV.